Presented here are 32 T cell receptor beta chains from one specimen sequenced in a study of response to subunit inactivated influenza vaccine. Each CDR3 protein is one row after TCRdb ran MiXCR on the RT-PCR reads. The repertoire holds about 500,000 distinct CDR3 sequences, with approximately 17% as singletons. The source material was CD4+ T cells sorted from PBMCs, sampled 23 months after vaccination. These receptors were taken from a man aged 50 to 69 who received an inactivated influenza vaccine.

The rearrangement uses TRBV5-1 and TRBJ2-5, with 10 positions matching TRBD2. V was pared by 0 bases and J by 2 bases, with 1 base of the junction left unmatched. The CDR3 is made up of 15 amino acids. CDR1 SGHRS and CDR2 YFSETQ come from the germline V gene. In DNA, the CDR3 is TGCGCCAGCAGCTTGGAAGCGGGGGGGCAAGAGACCCAGTACTTC. It encodes CASSLEAGGQETQYF.

The chain combines TRBV6-2 or TRBV6-3 with TRBJ1-1; D is ambiguous. The CDR3 loop spans 14 amino acids. Trimming cost V 6 bases and J 2 bases, with 13 bases left between them. Looked up from germline, CDR1 is MNHEY and CDR2 is SVGEGT. CDR3: CASSRVGPNTEAFF. CDR3 nucleotides: TGTGCCAGCAGCCGCGTGGGCCCTAACACTGAAGCTTTCTTT.

The table lists this clonotype with a few counts. The V call is TRBV5-1, the J call TRBJ2-2; possibly TRBD1 for D (5 bases). Between the trimmed V and J ends, which lost 2 bases and 0 bases, there was a span of 14 bases. This CDR3 has 17 amino acids. Per the germline V gene, CDR1 is SGHRS and CDR2 is YFSETQ. CDR3 loop: CASSLDSVHANTGELFF. CDR3 in DNA: TGCGCCAGCAGCTTAGACAGTGTCCATGCGAACACCGGGGAGCTGTTTTTT.

The sample holds a few counts of this clonotype. The genes are TRBV2 and TRBJ2-7; 8 positions agree with TRBD1. The trim removed 5 bases at V and 0 bases at J, leaving 9 bases unmatched. Germline assignment: CDR1 SNHLY and CDR2 FYNNEI. The CDR3 loop spans 16 amino acids. This CDR3 is CASSPRIGQGSYEQYF. The CDR3 DNA reads TGTGCCAGCAGTCCCAGGATCGGACAGGGCTCCTACGAGCAGTACTTC. Combining the CDR3 with reference TRBV2 and TRBJ2-7 gives the whole variable domain EPEVTQTPSHQVTQMGQEVILRCVPISNHLYFYWYRQILGQKVEFLVSFYNNEISEKSEIFDDQFSVERPDGSNFTLKIRSTKLEDSAMYFCASSPRIGQGSYEQYFGPGTRLTVT.

This clonotype has more than one count but fewer than ten. The chain has TRBV5-6 and TRBJ2-2, with 11 bases matching TRBD2. The germline V gene encodes CDR1 SGHDT and CDR2 YYEEEE. CDR3 length: 17 residues. The V segment lost 6 bases and the J segment 0 bases; nucleotides outside the gene matches: 7. CDR3 DNA: TGTGCCAGCACCTACGGGACTAGCGGATCGAACACCGGGGAGCTGTTTTTT. It codes for CASTYGTSGSNTGELFF.

This clonotype occurred a few times. The V and J genes are TRBV3-1 and TRBJ1-1; no clear D. CDR3 size: 14 residues. In germline, CDR1 is LGHDT, CDR2 YNNKEL (reference sequence). V lost 1 base to trimming and J lost 2 bases, with 8 bases between them. CDR3 amino acids: CASSQGAVNTEAFF. CDR3 bases: TGTGCCAGCAGCCAAGGGGCCGTAAACACTGAAGCTTTCTTT.

This rearrangement joins TRBV4-3 to TRBJ2-5; D not resolved. The CDR3 consists of 15 residues. With 1 base removed from V and 1 base from J, the gap between germline ends came to 10 bases. CDR1 LGHNA and CDR2 YSLEER come from the germline V gene. This CDR3 is CASSQGWSIQETQYF. The CDR3 bases are TGCGCCAGCAGCCAAGGGTGGTCTATCCAAGAGACCCAGTACTTC.

The chain uses TRBV20-1 and TRBJ1-6; D gene unclear. Germline V gene data show CDR1 as DFQATT and CDR2 as SNEGSKA (reference sequence). The V end lost 5 bases, the J end lost 9 bases, and 17 bases lay between the germline ends. CDR3 length equals 14 residues. The CDR3 DNA is TGCAGTGCTCCCCCGGGCCTCGTCGGTTCACCCCTCCACTTT. Its protein is CSAPPGLVGSPLHF.

This clonotype was picked up a small number of times. The genes are TRBV20-1 and TRBJ2-3; D is ambiguous. Germline-derived CDR1 and CDR2 are DFQATT and SNEGSKA (reference sequence). There are 14 residues in the CDR3. V lost 2 bases and J lost 1, with 10 bases in between. DNA for the CDR3: TGCAGTGCTAGATATCCCACAGGCACAGATACGCAGTATTTT. Translated: CSARYPTGTDTQYF.

The table lists this clonotype with a few counts. The chain carries TRBV3-1 and TRBJ2-3; D is undetermined. Germline V gene data show CDR1 as LGHDT and CDR2 as YNNKEL (reference sequence). Trimming cost V 6 bases and J 1 base, with 14 bases left between them. The CDR3 has 15 residues. CDR3 in amino acids: CASSRLSPRTDTQYF. In DNA, the CDR3 is TGTGCCAGCAGTCGACTCTCTCCGCGCACAGATACGCAGTATTTT.

The chain couples TRBV28 to TRBJ2-7; TRBD2 aligns across 7 bases. Unmatched junction bases numbered 6, after V lost 3 bases and J lost 4 bases. Germline values: CDR1 MDHEN, CDR2 SYDVKM. CDR3 length: 14 amino acids. In DNA form, the CDR3 reads TGTGCCAGCAGTTTGGCCCTGGGAGGGTACGAGCAGTACTTC. Its translation: CASSLALGGYEQYF.

The V call is TRBV20-1, the J call TRBJ2-2; 10 positions match TRBD1. Germline-derived CDR1 and CDR2 are DFQATT and SNEGSKA (reference sequence). CDR3 length equals 15 residues. Losses at the gene ends were 3 bases for V and 6 bases for J; bases not matched to a gene: 7. The CDR3: CSARTGGGSPGELFF. Written as DNA, the CDR3 is TGCAGTGCTAGGACAGGGGGCGGGTCCCCCGGGGAGCTGTTTTTT.

The chain joins TRBV20-1 to TRBJ2-1; 8 bases align to TRBD1. Germline CDR1 DFQATT, CDR2 SNEGSKA (reference sequence). The CDR3 runs 16 residues. V lost 6 bases, J lost 6 bases, and 16 bases stayed unmatched. Written as DNA, the CDR3 is TGCAGTGCCATTAGAGGACAGGGTATCGTGGCCAATGAGCAGTTCTTC. Residues: CSAIRGQGIVANEQFF.

This clonotype was recorded a few times. The chain combines TRBV7-9 with TRBJ2-3; D is unresolved. Trimming left V 8 bases short and J 3 bases short, with 18 bases between. This CDR3 contains 15 residues. CDR1 is SEHNR and CDR2 is FQNEAQ in the germline V gene (reference sequence). CDR3 amino acids: CASGSGLGSTDTQYF. The CDR3 DNA is TGTGCCAGCGGCTCAGGTCTTGGGTCAACAGATACGCAGTATTTT.

The chain carries TRBV20-1 and TRBJ2-2; 7 bases are a match to TRBD2. Trimming removed 3 bases from V and 1 base from J; junction bases left unmatched: 5. This CDR3 has 15 residues. CDR1 and CDR2 (germline): DFQATT, SNEGSKA (reference sequence). CDR3 loop: CSARIAGVNTGELFF. Here the CDR3 DNA reads TGCAGTGCTAGGATAGCGGGCGTGAACACCGGGGAGCTGTTTTTT.

This chain joins TRBV4-2 and TRBJ1-5; 8 bases align to TRBD1. Germline CDR1 and CDR2: LGHNA and YNFKEQ. The CDR3 covers 13 residues. V trimming: 3 bases; J trimming: 14 bases; junction bases outside the gene matches: 9. CDR3 nucleotides: TGTGCCAGCAGCCAGGGGACAGGTTCCGCGGAGCATTTT. Its protein is CASSQGTGSAEHF.

This clonotype was seen a few times. V is TRBV7-8 and J is TRBJ2-1; 11 bases are a match to TRBD1. V trimming: 5 bases; J trimming: 0 bases; junction bases outside the gene matches: 3. The CDR3 is 16 residues long. The germline CDR1 and CDR2 sequences are SGHVS and FQNEAQ. The CDR3 bases are TGTGCCAGCAGCGGACAGGGGGCCTCCTCCTACAATGAGCAGTTCTTC. It specifies CASSGQGASSYNEQFF.

This clonotype was detected only a few times. V and J are TRBV11-2 and TRBJ2-1, with 8 bases matching TRBD1. The CDR3 sequence is 14 residues long. CDR1 is SGHAT, CDR2 FQNNGV, per germline. V lost 3 bases, J lost 5 bases, and 3 bases stayed unmatched. The chain's CDR3 is CASSFTGQDNEQFF. The CDR3, as DNA: TGTGCCAGCAGCTTTACGGGACAGGACAATGAGCAGTTCTTC.

In its sample, this clonotype was seen a few times. The gene calls are TRBV9 and TRBJ2-3; a possible D gene is TRBD2 (6 bases). CDR3 length: 16 residues. V gave up 1 base and J gave up 4 bases, with 16 bases separating them. Germline V lookup: CDR1 SGDLS, CDR2 YYNGEE. CDR3: CASSVRGDRSADTQYF. Here the CDR3 DNA reads TGTGCCAGCAGCGTACGCGGGGATCGTAGCGCAGATACGCAGTATTTT.

The rearrangement joins TRBV29-1 to TRBJ1-2; unclear D gene. V lost 4 bases to trimming and J lost 0 bases, with 9 bases between them. The CDR3 contains 13 residues. Per the germline V gene, CDR1 is SQVTM and CDR2 is ANQGSEA. The chain's CDR3 is CSVGAGSNYGYTF. The CDR3 DNA follows: TGCAGCGTTGGTGCGGGTTCTAACTATGGCTACACCTTC.

This clonotype came up a few times. The rearrangement links TRBV24-1 to TRBJ2-7, with 8 bases that match TRBD1. The CDR3 consists of 16 residues. V trimming: 4 bases; J trimming: 2 bases; junction bases outside the gene matches: 9. Germline CDR1 is KGHDR and CDR2 is SFDVKD. The CDR3 DNA follows: TGTGCCACCAGTGACCCAGGACAGGGTAAGCCCTACGAGCAGTACTTC. It is translated as CATSDPGQGKPYEQYF.

This clonotype was observed a handful of times. The J gene is TRBJ2-3, the V gene TRBV7-2, with unresolved D. V lost 5 bases to trimming and J lost 1 base, with 10 bases between them. The CDR3 covers 14 residues. CDR1 is SGHTA and CDR2 is FQGNSA in the germline V gene. Here the CDR3 DNA reads TGTGCCAGCAGCCCTGGCGCCCGCACAGATACGCAGTATTTT. Translating it yields CASSPGARTDTQYF. Based on the CDR3 plus reference TRBV7-2 and TRBJ2-3, the full variable domain is GAGVSQSPSNKVTEKGKDVELRCDPISGHTALYWYRQSLGQGLEFLIYFQGNSAPDKSGLPSDRFSAERTGGSVSTLTIQRTQQEDSAVYLCASSPGARTDTQYFGPGTRLTVL.

The chain recombines TRBV4-2 with TRBJ2-5; D might be TRBD2 (6 bases). The CDR3 sequence is 15 residues long. Per germline, CDR1 LGHNA and CDR2 YNFKEQ. Trimming left V 0 bases short and J 5 bases short, with 13 bases between. The CDR3 bases are TGTGCCAGCAGCCAAGAACGTGGGGGGTCCGAGACCCAGTACTTC. Protein product: CASSQERGGSETQYF.

The chain combines TRBV7-8 with TRBJ2-3, with 10 bases aligning to TRBD2. The CDR3 spans 18 residues. The J segment lost 2 bases and the V segment lost 5 bases, leaving 13 bases of the junction unmatched. CDR1 is SGHVS, CDR2 FQNEAQ, per germline. This CDR3 reads CASSPGRLAGGHTDTQYF. CDR3 sequence (DNA): TGTGCCAGCAGCCCCGGGCGTTTAGCGGGGGGACACACAGATACGCAGTATTTT. The whole variable domain, remainder taken from reference TRBV7-8 and TRBJ2-3, is GAGVSQSPRYKVAKRGQDVALRCDPISGHVSLFWYQQALGQGPEFLTYFQNEAQLDKSGLPSDRFFAERPEGSVSTLKIQRTQQEDSAVYLCASSPGRLAGGHTDTQYFGPGTRLTVL.

This clonotype was observed a handful of times. The V and J genes are TRBV6-2 or TRBV6-3 and TRBJ1-1, with D perhaps matching TRBD1 (5 bases). The CDR3 has 16 amino acids. Germline values: CDR1 MNHEY, CDR2 SVGEGT. Trimming took off 0 bases at V and 0 bases at J, with 11 bases between the two ends. The CDR3 DNA reads as TGTGCCAGCAGTTACTCATCAGGGATAATGAACACTGAAGCTTTCTTT. Amino acid sequence: CASSYSSGIMNTEAFF.

The chain couples TRBV5-5 to TRBJ1-5; D gene ambiguous. The CDR3 is 15 residues long. Germline assignment: CDR1 SGHKS and CDR2 YYEKEE (reference sequence). V lost 3 bases and J 3 bases, leaving 13 bases between the germline ends. CDR3 sequence (DNA): TGTGCCAGCAGCTCTGGCCCCCTTTTCAATCAGCCCCAGCATTTT. It yields the protein CASSSGPLFNQPQHF. Supplemented by reference TRBV5-5 and TRBJ1-5, the full variable domain reads DAGVTQSPTHLIKTRGQQVTLRCSPISGHKSVSWYQQVLGQGPQFIFQYYEKEERGRGNFPDRFSARQFPNYSSELNVNALLLGDSALYLCASSSGPLFNQPQHFGDGTRLSIL.

In this sample, this clonotype turned up a few times. J is TRBJ2-4 and V is TRBV7-9; the D is unclear. Trimming pared 0 bases from V and 0 bases from J, leaving 3 bases between. CDR3 length equals 14 residues. Germline V gene sequence: CDR1 SEHNR, CDR2 FQNEAQ (reference sequence). The CDR3, as DNA: TGTGCCAGCAGCTTAGCGATAGCCAAAAACATTCAGTACTTC. The encoded protein is CASSLAIAKNIQYF.

This clonotype has just a few counts. The V and J genes are TRBV20-1 and TRBJ2-1, with D possibly being TRBD2 (6 bases). Trimming stripped 7 bases from V and 0 bases from J, with 10 bases between. Germline values: CDR1 DFQATT, CDR2 SNEGSKA (reference sequence). This CDR3 is 13 amino acids long. For the CDR3, the DNA is TGCAGTGGCGGCGGGAACTCCTACAATGAGCAGTTCTTC. Protein product: CSGGGNSYNEQFF.

The genes are TRBV9 and TRBJ2-7; D is unresolved. The CDR3 extends over 14 amino acids. The germline V gene encodes CDR1 SGDLS and CDR2 YYNGEE. Trimming took 4 bases from V and 2 from J, leaving 13 bases between them. CDR3 loop: CASSPLREAYEQYF. Written as DNA, the CDR3 is TGTGCCAGCAGCCCCCTTCGCGAGGCCTACGAGCAGTACTTC.

Concerning this clonotype: One base away lies a much larger clone, so this may be a sequencing read error. V gene TRBV12-3 or TRBV12-4 combines with J gene TRBJ1-4, with D possibly matching TRBD1 (6 bases). The CDR3 is made up of 15 amino acids. Trimming stripped 6 bases from V and 3 bases from J, with 14 bases between. CDR3 DNA sequence: TGTGCCAGCAGACAGGGCGGGGGCGCTAATGAAAAACTGTTTTTT. This translates into CASRQGGGANEKLFF.

This clonotype turned up a few times. The CDR3 nucleotides read TGCGCCAGCAGCCAAGATCTCAGACAGGCGTACGAGCAGTACTTC. This gives the protein CASSQDLRQAYEQYF. The chain links TRBV4-1 to TRBJ2-7; weak D call: TRBD1 (6 bases). Germline V gene data show CDR1 as MGHRA and CDR2 as YSYEKL. The length of the CDR3 is 15 residues. Trimming took 0 bases from V and 4 from J, leaving 13 bases between them.

The V call is TRBV5-6, the J call TRBJ2-2; D is ambiguous. The CDR3 is 15 amino acids. Germline CDR1 is SGHDT and CDR2 is YYEEEE. The V end lost 4 bases, the J end lost 3 bases, and 13 bases lay between the germline ends. Here the CDR3 reads CASSALPRDTGELFF. In DNA form, the CDR3 reads TGTGCCAGCAGCGCACTACCACGAGACACCGGGGAGCTGTTTTTT.